This section outlines one T cell receptor beta chain sequence together with its context. Libraries were prepared by immunoSEQ multiplex PCR; TCRdb keeps only in-frame clonotypes and omits some of them. The sample has about 1.1 million clones, around 78% seen once. Germline V CDR1 and CDR2: MNHNY, SVGAGI (reference sequence). The CDR3 contains 13 residues. The V end lost 7 bases, the J end lost 7 bases, and 13 bases lay between the germline ends. The data were taken from a study of shared clonotypes between healthy human individuals. Overall study context: Per-donor plates numbered three CD4 naive, three CD4 memory, two CD8 naive and one CD8 memory.

V usage is TRBV6-6 and J usage is TRBJ2-2; D not resolved. Sequencing input: memory CD4+ T cells from PBMCs. Subset described: CD45RA-negative fraction. The clonotype comes from a man aged 18 to 29 in good health. Some clones in this sample may be carry-over from other donors' samples. CDR3 sequence reads: CASTPRVGGELFF. The CDR3 coding sequence is TGTGCCAGCACCCCAAGGGTGGGCGGGGAGCTGTTTTTT.